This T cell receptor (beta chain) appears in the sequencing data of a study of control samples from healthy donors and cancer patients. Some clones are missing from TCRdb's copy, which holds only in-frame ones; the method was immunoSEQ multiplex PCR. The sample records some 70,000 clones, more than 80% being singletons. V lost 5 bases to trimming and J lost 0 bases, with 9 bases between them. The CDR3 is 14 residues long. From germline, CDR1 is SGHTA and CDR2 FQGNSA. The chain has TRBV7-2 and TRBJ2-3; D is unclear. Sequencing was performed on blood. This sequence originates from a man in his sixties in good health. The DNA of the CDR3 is TGTGCCAGCAGCGCTACAACTAGCACAGATACGCAGTATTTT. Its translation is CASSATTSTDTQYF.